This T cell receptor beta chain was captured in a study of cytomegalovirus exposure and HLA in healthy donors (dated by TCRdb to between 2016 and 2019). For the wider study: In an earlier analysis of some 610 of the donors, approximately 260 Gb of sequence data and some 100 million unique TCR beta sequences from 150 million to 200 million T cells were reported. Roughly 300 gigabases of sequencing data and 70 million to 100 million unique TCR sequences made up an early release that covered roughly 670 HLA-typed donors. Of the approximately 400 genotyped donors, less than 85% were placed in the genetic ancestry cluster associated with self-reported Caucasian donors. The aim of the study was to test whether cataloging public T cell receptors could identify signatures of past pathogen exposure. Using immunosequencing, the study profiled T cell repertoires from roughly 650 subjects and related those repertoires to cytomegalovirus serostatus. In addition to the first cohort of 666 subjects, a separate validation cohort of around 110 different subjects was used. High-throughput TCR immunosequencing, statistical association of individual TCRs with disease status, and machine learning were combined to predict cytomegalovirus infection status. In a later analysis, previously published TCR beta repertoires from fewer than 750 donors were re-analyzed and high-resolution HLA genotyping was added so that TCR occurrence patterns could be studied. Rather than drawing on any new phenotypic data, the later analysis identified candidate immune exposures from TCR beta sequences and the way those sequences occurred across donors. To decide whether each TCR beta V gene segment behaved as functional or pseudogenic, an earlier analysis of some 600 of the donors relied on high-throughput TCR beta sequencing. Donor age, sex, ethnicity and CMV serostatus were compiled together with the repertoire data. A later genetic analysis used genome-wide SNP genotypes for about three fifths of the 666 donors, treating that subset as a discovery cohort. Every repertoire in the discovery cohort had been generated on one and the same sequencing platform. Both class I and class II loci were covered by HLA typing, at four-digit resolution. The number of typed donors differed by locus: about 629-630 for A, B, C, DRB1 and DQB1; 522 for DQA1; approximately 600 for DPA1; and about 450 for DPB1. Because of strong linkage in the cohort, roughly five DR-DQ haplotypes were treated as single units for association and clustering. On average, roughly 240,000 unique TCR beta nucleotide sequences were sequenced per donor among a few hundred genotyped donors of the cohort, with roughly 18% of those sequences being non-productive. On the study overall, not on this receptor specifically: A further reported finding was that TCR beta sequences accurately predicted the HLA-A and HLA-B alleles for most subjects in the first cohort. Because the 87-base-pair reads could not distinguish some IMGT-functional V segments, including TRBV6-2 and TRBV6-3, those segments were excluded. In a later genetic analysis, fewer N-insertions in productive TCRs were reported among donors in an Asian-associated ancestry cluster than the roughly 700-donor mean. When HLA alleles, especially DR and DQ, strongly co-occurred, attributing TCR associations to individual alleles was difficult. A few of the identified cytomegalovirus-associated TCR beta chains were confirmed in vitro to be specific for cytomegalovirus antigens. Broadly in line with IMGT annotations, most TCR beta V segments showed up in productive rearrangements about 87% or about 30% of the time in an earlier analysis of approximately 640 of the donors. Most TCR sequences were observed very rarely across donors, whereas some public TCRs were present in many individuals. The authors suggested that the approach could potentially be extended to other disease states and immunological phenotypes. Around 16 rarely observed V segments, including chromosome 9 orphons, were excluded from the earlier analysis of almost 600 of the donors because counts were too low. The classifier was reported to diagnose cytomegalovirus status with high specificity and sensitivity in both the original and validation cohorts. The only immune exposure information available for the cohort was CMV serostatus. A later analysis found that most CMV-associated TCR beta chains appeared HLA-restricted, with HLA associations seemingly driven largely by CMV exposure. Because HLA typing was unavailable for some donors at each locus, only the typed subset was used in association tests. In the study, some 180 TCR beta chains were listed as associated with cytomegalovirus. Presence/absence analyses assumed roughly uniform sequencing depth across donors, an assumption that may not hold. A later analysis associated 15,000 to 20,000 TCR beta sequences with specific HLA alleles at a false discovery rate of 0.05. Linkage disequilibrium might explain the correlated functional status among segregating V segments, but an unknown experimental factor could not be excluded. Only TCR beta chains were sequenced in this cohort, and the absence of alpha or paired-chain data limited detectable features. A later analysis found that HLA-associated TCR beta chains were more clonally expanded and had lower generation probabilities than equally common non-associated chains. In a later analysis, the rate of TCR association differed among HLA loci, with DRB1 alleles having the most associated TCRs and HLA-C alleles having the fewest. V-gene and J-gene trimming of TCR beta chains was associated with a missense DCLRE1C variant in a later genetic analysis, and the association was replicated in an independent cohort. The sequencing pipeline was judged likely to have produced a cluster of highly shared sequence variants as a technical artifact. According to a later analysis, parvovirus B19, influenza, CMV and Epstein-Barr virus appeared linked to several top co-occurrence clusters.

V sheds 3 bases and J sheds 3 bases, leaving 12 bases between their ends. From cysteine to phenylalanine, the CDR3 is 14 amino acids long. Of the read, only the CDR3 DNA is kept; its 42 bases are in frame from base 1. Reading the germline V gene gives CDR1 SQVTM and CDR2 ANQGSEA. Receptor libraries were prepared by the immunoSEQ multiplex PCR assay. A mixture of 60 forward primers for TCR Vbeta segments and 13 reverse primers for TCR Jbeta segments was used in the multiplex PCR. The CDR3 region of rearranged TCR beta genes was amplified from genomic DNA with a multiplex PCR assay. On the Illumina HiSeq System, the amplified TCR beta libraries were sequenced as 87-base-pair reads. Regarding the original processing steps: A later analysis counted tens of millions of unique TCR beta chains across the 690 or so repertoires, and 9.5 million to 11 million of these chains were shared by at least two donors. To remove PCR and sequencing errors, raw reads were error-corrected and collapsed into unique sequences using a nearest-neighbor algorithm that merged closely related sequences. To assign V, D and J gene segments, CDR3 sequences were aligned to IMGT reference sequences. For a sequence to be retained, at least a six-nucleotide match to both a V gene segment and a J gene segment was required. Rearrangements were classified as productive when the CDR3 lacked stop codons and remained in frame with V and J, and all other rearrangements were classified as non-productive. Following IMGT convention, CDR3 was defined as the stretch from the second conserved V-encoded cysteine to the conserved J-encoded phenylalanine. The earlier analysis of 500 to 650 of the donors excluded any sequence lacking an unambiguous match to a single V gene segment. An earlier analysis of a few hundred of the donors classified V segments as functional when productive rearrangements were above 56.7% and as segregating when the standard deviation between donors was above 5%. A statistical classification framework was built for diagnosing cytomegalovirus status from the catalog of TCR beta chain sequences. A later analysis assigned V and J genes by comparing TCR nucleotide sequences with IMGT/GENE-DB human TR gene sequences. In a later analysis, CDR3 sequences and most-parsimonious VDJ recombination scenarios were assigned using the TCRdist pipeline. In a later analysis, each TCR beta chain was defined by its CDR3 amino acid sequence together with its V-gene family, and reads lacking a unique V-gene family were excluded. As a way to deal with suspected cross-contamination and a sequencing artifact, a later analysis dropped hundreds of nucleotide sequences that were highly shared and had low generation probability. In a later analysis, a clonal expansion index was calculated for each public chain from normalized within-repertoire ranks of inferred template counts. A later analysis computed generation probabilities with a VDJ recombination model fitted to out-of-frame rearrangements, and checked the results against IGoR. In a later analysis, TCR-TCR, TCR-HLA and TCR-CMV co-occurrence was scored with hypergeometric tests, and a repertoire-size bias correction was applied to TCR pairs. False discovery rates were estimated in a later analysis by permuting HLA or CMV assignments 20 times. In a later analysis, co-occurring TCRs were grouped using DBSCAN, with TCRdist sequence similarity added in when clustering inside HLA-allele-positive subsets. Co-occurrence clustering excluded repertoires with fewer than 30,000 or more than 120,000 public chains, plus five with anomalous nucleotide sharing. What TCRdb holds here is the immuneACCESS table cut down to in-frame rearrangements. Part of the clones is not present; checked against another copy, under half of the missing clones reflect an unresolved V gene, and the others are unexplained. For V, J and clone size, that table is used; D and trimming come from the DNA. This sample holds about 150,000 clones; around 10% were observed only once. The ten largest make up 1.5% to 2% of the sample.

The cohort comprised under 700 healthy bone marrow donors. At the time of sampling, every cohort member was nominally healthy, though immune exposures that went unrecorded were likely present. The donor was CMV seronegative and belonged to the group of 352 seronegative cohort members. A peripheral blood sample was provided by each donor, and peripheral blood mononuclear cells were used for TCR beta sequencing. Genomic DNA extraction from the blood cell samples was performed with the Qiagen DNeasy Blood Extraction Kit. Points on this clone: There is no known antigen for this receptor. One base away there is no much larger clone; base qualities are not given.

The source of this sequence is a male donor in good health and CMV-seronegative. This receptor chain uses TRBV29-1 and TRBJ2-1; TRBD1 is a weak D gene call, 5 bases matching. The sequenced sample consisted of PBMCs. In nucleotide form, the sequence is TGCAGCGTTGAGGATAGACAGAGCTACAATGAGCAGTTCTTC. It specifies CSVEDRQSYNEQFF.